Listed below are T cell receptor beta chains from one sample, sequenced in a study of Ad26.COV2.S vaccination and SARS-CoV-2 variants. Method: immunoSEQ multiplex PCR; TCRdb's copy keeps in-frame clones and lacks some. The profile shows roughly 450,000 clones, 75% to 95% of them singletons. The sequenced sample was peripheral blood, obtained in a trial of Ad26.COV2.S vaccine versus placebo. Receptors were obtained from a person between 18 and 59 years old who received the Ad26.COV2.S COVID-19 vaccine or a placebo. Each CDR3 is given without its conserved first and last residue.

v_call: TRBV29-1
cdr3_aa: SVEGGTEAF

v_call: TRBV6-1
cdr3_aa: ASSEWGTRYEQY

v_call: TRBV30
cdr3_aa: AFLTGLEPLH

v_call: TRBV27
cdr3_aa: ASSLADRADTQY

v_call: TRBV3-1/TRBV3-2
cdr3_aa: ASSQDPDRHPILHETQY

v_call: TRBV7-2
cdr3_aa: ASSSAGTYPYEQY

v_call: TRBV9
cdr3_aa: ASSVGLAGGGQY

v_call: TRBV18
cdr3_aa: ASSSPTGSGNEQF

v_call: TRBV7-7
cdr3_aa: ASSLAGVDEQF

v_call: TRBV9
cdr3_aa: ASSARLAGGYNEQF

v_call: TRBV30
cdr3_aa: AYRTGARSPLH

v_call: TRBV15
cdr3_aa: ATSSGLAGSTDTQY

v_call: TRBV6-2/TRBV6-3
cdr3_aa: ASSYLYGYT

v_call: TRBV6-2/TRBV6-3
cdr3_aa: ASSYSSNANEQF

v_call: TRBV9
cdr3_aa: ASSVRSDREGHTEAF

v_call: TRBV6-5
cdr3_aa: ASSYTGAGWPQH

v_call: TRBV4-3
cdr3_aa: ASSQGLAGASYEQY

v_call: TRBV7-2
cdr3_aa: ASSSLGGNEKLF

v_call: TRBV18
cdr3_aa: ASSPPQAVNEKLF

v_call: TRBV7-9
cdr3_aa: ASVRGRDQPNEKLF

v_call: TRBV27
cdr3_aa: ASSLFWGSNTEAF

v_call: TRBV9
cdr3_aa: ASSVEEFIGGQETQY

v_call: TRBV21-1
cdr3_aa: AHPGTSGKARKIQY

v_call: TRBV12-3/TRBV12-4
cdr3_aa: ASSLEGFTEAF

v_call: TRBV15
cdr3_aa: ATSGGQGASYNEQF

v_call: TRBV3-1/TRBV3-2
cdr3_aa: ASSQGWGVGNEQF